These 29 T cell receptor beta chains were sequenced from one sample in a study of blood T cells in healthy people across ages. Together with a sample-barcoded 5' primer, a J-beta primer mix was included in a second PCR lasting about 7 to 11 cycles. TCRdb used MiXCR to reprocess the 5' RACE reads, holding one entry per CDR3 protein. The table includes about 640,000 distinct CDR3 sequences, under 70% detected once. The sequenced sample consisted of blood. The receptors here all came from a man aged 55 to 70 in good health.

The chain employs TRBV15 and TRBJ2-3; D is tentatively TRBD1 or TRBD2 (5 bases each). This CDR3 has 16 residues. Germline CDR1 is LNHNV and CDR2 is YYDKDF (reference sequence). With 0 bases removed from V and 0 bases from J, the gap between germline ends came to 10 bases. The CDR3 DNA reads as TGTGCCACCAGCAGAGATTCGGGGCGCAGCACAGATACGCAGTATTTT. Translating it yields CATSRDSGRSTDTQYF.

This chain connects TRBV5-1 to TRBJ2-2, with D possibly TRBD1 on 6 matching bases. The CDR3 runs to 13 residues. Per the germline V gene, CDR1 is SGHRS and CDR2 is YFSETQ. Trimming shortened V by 4 bases and J by 5 bases, and 9 bases separated the two germline ends. The CDR3 nucleotides are TGCGCCAGCAGCACAGGGTTAACCGGGGAGCTGTTTTTT. It yields the protein CASSTGLTGELFF. The complete variable domain, with remaining parts taken from reference TRBV5-1 and TRBJ2-2, reads KAGVTQTPRYLIKTRGQQVTLSCSPISGHRSVSWYQQTPGQGLQFLFEYFSETQRNKGNFPGRFSGRQFSNSRSEMNVSTLELGDSALYLCASSTGLTGELFFGEGSRLTVL.

The chain couples TRBV20-1 to TRBJ2-5, with 14 bases lining up with TRBD2. CDR1 and CDR2 (germline): DFQATT, SNEGSKA (reference sequence). The CDR3 consists of 14 residues. Unmatched junction bases numbered 3, after V lost 5 bases and J lost 4 bases. The CDR3 sequence: CSAGGTSGGETQYF. In nucleotides, the CDR3 is TGCAGTGCTGGAGGGACTAGCGGGGGAGAGACCCAGTACTTC.

V and J are TRBV7-9 and TRBJ2-7; D may correspond to TRBD1 or TRBD2 (6 bases each). Trimming removed 5 bases at V and 3 bases at J, with 17 bases between. Per germline, CDR1 SEHNR and CDR2 FQNEAQ (reference sequence). The CDR3 spans 15 residues. CDR3 sequence (DNA): TGTGCCAGCAGCCGAGGGCCGGGGGCTAACTACGAGCAGTACTTC. Residues: CASSRGPGANYEQYF.

This clonotype turned up a few times. This chain connects TRBV12-3 or TRBV12-4 to TRBJ1-2; TRBD1 is a possible D gene (6 bases). The CDR3 spans 14 residues. Trimming left V 5 bases short and J 6 bases short, with 16 bases between. The CDR3 coding sequence is TGTGCCAGCAGTCAACGGGACACCCCTCATGGCTACACCTTC. Its translation is CASSQRDTPHGYTF.

The chain is built from TRBV20-1 and TRBJ2-5; 7 bases are shared with TRBD2. This CDR3 contains 14 residues. Germline V gene sequence: CDR1 DFQATT, CDR2 SNEGSKA (reference sequence). Trimming at V came to 6 bases and at J to 1 base, leaving 8 bases not matched to a gene. The DNA of the CDR3 is TGCAGTGCAGCAGAGGTAGCGGGCCAAGAGACCCAGTACTTC. Amino acids: CSAAEVAGQETQYF.

The chain has TRBV6-6 and TRBJ1-2; no definite D call. CDR3 size: 16 residues. V gave up 0 bases and J gave up 0 bases, with 11 bases separating them. Germline V gene sequence: CDR1 MNHNY, CDR2 SVGAGI (reference sequence). This CDR3 reads CASSYSMAGANYGYTF. CDR3 DNA sequence: TGTGCCAGCAGTTACTCGATGGCTGGAGCTAACTATGGCTACACCTTC.

The rearrangement joins TRBV27 to TRBJ1-5; D remains ambiguous. V dropped 4 bases and J dropped 3 bases, with 16 bases sitting between them. This CDR3 region has 16 residues. CDR1 MNHEY and CDR2 SMNVEV come from the germline V gene (reference sequence). Here the CDR3 DNA reads TGTGCCAGCAGTTCCCGGGCCAGGCCTGACAATCAGCCCCAGCATTTT. This gives the protein CASSSRARPDNQPQHF.

V and J are TRBV28 and TRBJ2-5, with TRBD2 as a possible D gene (5 bases). CDR1 and CDR2 from the germline V gene are MDHEN and SYDVKM. Trimming stripped 5 bases from V and 4 bases from J, with 14 bases between. This CDR3 is 14 amino acids long. The CDR3 region is CASSSGSSGETQYF. The CDR3 DNA is TGTGCCAGCAGTAGCGGCAGCAGCGGAGAGACCCAGTACTTC.

The V gene is TRBV20-1, the J gene TRBJ2-6; TRBD2 matches 14 bases. The trim removed 6 bases at V and 0 bases at J, leaving 10 bases unmatched. The CDR3 runs to 19 residues. Germline-derived CDR1 and CDR2 are DFQATT and SNEGSKA (reference sequence). The CDR3 loop is CSATGTSGGFSSGANVLTF. DNA for the CDR3: TGCAGTGCAACAGGGACTAGCGGGGGTTTCAGCTCTGGGGCCAACGTCCTGACTTTC.

This clonotype has only a few counts. The chain is built from TRBV18 and TRBJ2-1, with D perhaps TRBD2 (5 bases). The CDR3 sequence is 13 residues long. Germline lookup yields CDR1 KGHSH and CDR2 LQKENI. V dropped 3 bases and J dropped 6 bases, with 9 bases sitting between them. The CDR3, as DNA: TGTGCCAGCTCACCGGAAGGAGGCAATGAGCAGTTCTTC. It yields the protein CASSPEGGNEQFF.

A few counts support this clonotype. CDR3 region: CASSQDERGGLGTQYF. Written as DNA, the CDR3 is TGTGCCAGCAGCCAAGATGAGCGGGGGGGATTGGGCACCCAGTACTTC. The chain combines TRBV4-2 with TRBJ2-5; 10 bases align to TRBD2. Trimming removed 0 bases from V and 8 bases from J; junction bases left unmatched: 9. This CDR3 has 16 residues. Looked up from germline, CDR1 is LGHNA and CDR2 is YNFKEQ.

The rearrangement links TRBV6-5 to TRBJ2-1; 7 bases are a match to TRBD2. Trimming cost V 4 bases and J 2 bases; bases outside gene matches: 8. The CDR3 covers 16 residues. Germline V gene lookup returns CDR1 MNHEY and CDR2 SVGAGI. CDR3 sequence: CASSSARAGTYNEQFF. CDR3 in DNA: TGTGCCAGCAGTTCCGCTCGAGCGGGGACCTACAATGAGCAGTTCTTC.

This chain connects TRBV5-1 to TRBJ2-7; perhaps TRBD2 as D (5 bases). CDR1 and CDR2 (germline): SGHRS, YFSETQ. The CDR3 covers 15 residues. V was pared by 0 bases and J by 1 base, with 11 bases between. CDR3 DNA: TGCGCCAGCAGCTTGGCCCCGGGGTTTTCCTACGAGCAGTACTTC. The encoded protein is CASSLAPGFSYEQYF.

The V and J genes are TRBV11-2 and TRBJ2-7; 7 nucleotides align to TRBD2. The germline gives CDR1 SGHAT, CDR2 FQNNGV. J was trimmed by 0 bases and V by 1 base; bases with no gene match: 3. The CDR3 has 15 residues. The CDR3 coding sequence is TGTGCCAGCAGCTTAGTGCGGGGGTACTCCTACGAGCAGTACTTC. Translated, it gives CASSLVRGYSYEQYF.

This clonotype was detected a few times. V and J are TRBV20-1 and TRBJ2-3, with 10 nucleotides matching TRBD2. V lost 3 bases to trimming and J lost 4 bases; unmatched junction nucleotides: 1. The CDR3 totals 13 residues. Germline assignment: CDR1 DFQATT and CDR2 SNEGSKA (reference sequence). The DNA of the CDR3 is TGCAGTGCTAGTAGCGGGGGGTCAGATACGCAGTATTTT. It specifies CSASSGGSDTQYF.

In this sample, this clonotype turned up a few times. Relative to the germline gene, one junction end is altered; a read error may explain this. The V call is TRBV5-1, the J call TRBJ1-1; a possible D gene is TRBD1 (6 bases). Germline lookup yields CDR1 SGHRS and CDR2 YFSETQ. This CDR3 has 14 amino acids. DNA for the CDR3: TGTGCCAGCAGCCTCGACAGGATGAACACTGAAGCTTTCTTT. Amino acid sequence: CASSLDRMNTEAFF.

This clonotype was seen only a few times. This chain uses TRBV29-1 with TRBJ1-4; no definite D call. The CDR3 is 12 amino acids. Trimming removed 5 bases from V and 8 bases from J, with 12 bases in between. Germline CDR1 reads SQVTM; CDR2 reads ANQGSEA. The CDR3 DNA reads as TGCAGCGTTCTGGCGCCTGGGGAAAAACTGTTTTTT. Amino acids: CSVLAPGEKLFF. The full variable domain, completed using reference TRBV29-1 and TRBJ1-4, is SAVISQKPSRDICQRGTSLTIQCQVDSQVTMMFWYRQQPGQSLTLIATANQGSEATYESGFVIDKFPISRPNLTFSTLTVSNMSPEDSSIYLCSVLAPGEKLFFGSGTQLSVL.

The genes are TRBV11-2 and TRBJ2-7; 15 bases agree with TRBD2. The J call may not be correct, given that the DNA end is closer to TRBJ2-5. This CDR3 comprises 18 residues. CDR1 and CDR2 (germline): SGHAT, FQNNGV. CDR3 DNA sequence: TGTGCCAGCAGCAAAGGGACTAGCGGGGGGAGGCTCGGGGAGACCCAGTACTTC. This gives the protein CASSKGTSGGRLGETQYF.

The chain employs TRBV7-9 and TRBJ1-1; D is possibly TRBD1 (5 bases). V was clipped by 4 bases and J by 0 bases, with 9 bases between them. Germline V gives CDR1 SEHNR, CDR2 FQNEAQ (reference sequence). The CDR3 runs to 14 residues. CDR3 amino acids: CASSSEQVNTEAFF. The CDR3 coding sequence is TGTGCCAGCAGCTCCGAACAGGTGAACACTGAAGCTTTCTTT.

On this clonotype itself: Sequence at one end of the junction differs from germline and may be a read error. This chain joins TRBV9 and TRBJ1-2; 7 bases agree with TRBD1. Germline assignment: CDR1 SGDLS and CDR2 YYNGEE. The CDR3 totals 15 residues. The DNA for the CDR3 is TGTGCCGGCAGCGTAGACCCGACAGGGCGCTATGGCTACACCTTC. Its protein product is CAGSVDPTGRYGYTF.

This rearrangement joins TRBV24-1 to TRBJ2-3, with D unresolved. The V gene's germline CDR1 is KGHDR and CDR2 SFDVKD. This CDR3 contains 13 residues. V lost 5 bases to trimming and J lost 6 bases, with 11 bases between them. CDR3 protein: CATSGGPADTQYF. CDR3 coding DNA: TGTGCCACCAGTGGTGGTCCGGCGGATACGCAGTATTTT.

V gene TRBV6-6 combines with J gene TRBJ2-3; 8 bases map to TRBD2. The CDR3 has 16 amino acids. Per the germline V gene, CDR1 is MNHNY and CDR2 is SVGAGI (reference sequence). V lost 6 bases to trimming and J lost 6 bases; unmatched junction nucleotides: 14. The CDR3 loop is CASSRPRAGETDTQYF. In nucleotides, the CDR3 is TGTGCCAGCAGCCGTCCCCGAGCGGGGGAAACCGATACGCAGTATTTT.

The chain carries TRBV10-3 and TRBJ1-5; a possible D gene is TRBD1 (5 bases). The CDR3 covers 13 residues. V gave up 0 bases and J gave up 5 bases, with 5 bases separating them. Germline CDR1 and CDR2: ENHRY and SYGVKD. DNA of the CDR3: TGTGCCATCAGTGAGTCGGGGGATCAGCCCCAGCATTTT. It specifies CAISESGDQPQHF.

The chain is built from TRBV20-1 and TRBJ1-2; tentatively, D is TRBD1 (6 bases). The CDR3 extends over 15 amino acids. Germline assignment: CDR1 DFQATT and CDR2 SNEGSKA (reference sequence). DNA of the CDR3: TGCAGGGCATTTTGGGACACCGATCCTAACTATGGCTACACCTTC. Protein: CRAFWDTDPNYGYTF.

The rearrangement links TRBV6-5 to TRBJ1-1; D is unclear. CDR1 is MNHEY and CDR2 is SVGAGI in the germline V gene. The CDR3 spans 16 residues. The V end lost 0 bases, the J end lost 0 bases, and 11 bases lay between the germline ends. Here the CDR3 DNA reads TGTGCCAGCAGTTACTCGTCAGCCCCGATGAACACTGAAGCTTTCTTT. This codes for CASSYSSAPMNTEAFF.

This chain joins TRBV5-1 and TRBJ2-3; TRBD2 aligns across 10 bases. V lost 3 bases and J lost 2; bases outside the gene matches: 6. The CDR3 has 16 residues. Per the germline V gene, CDR1 is SGHRS and CDR2 is YFSETQ. The CDR3 spells CASSWGTSEITDTQYF. The DNA of the CDR3 is TGCGCCAGCAGCTGGGGGACTAGCGAAATCACAGATACGCAGTATTTT. The whole variable domain, remainder taken from reference TRBV5-1 and TRBJ2-3, is KAGVTQTPRYLIKTRGQQVTLSCSPISGHRSVSWYQQTPGQGLQFLFEYFSETQRNKGNFPGRFSGRQFSNSRSEMNVSTLELGDSALYLCASSWGTSEITDTQYFGPGTRLTVL.

The CDR3 sequence is CASSHGGVRTDTQYF. The CDR3 DNA reads as TGTGCCAGCAGCCATGGAGGGGTGAGGACAGATACGCAGTATTTT. The chain uses TRBV7-9 and TRBJ2-3; D might be TRBD2 (6 bases). This CDR3 has 15 amino acids. The V gene lost 5 bases and the J gene lost 3 bases, with 15 bases spanning the gap. Germline V gene sequence: CDR1 SEHNR, CDR2 FQNEAQ (reference sequence).

The CDR3 nucleotides are TGCAGTGCAGCAACAGGGGGAGAACGCTACGAGCAGTACTTC. It encodes CSAATGGERYEQYF. This chain uses TRBV20-1 with TRBJ2-7; 8 nucleotides align to TRBD1. This CDR3 comprises 14 residues. In germline, CDR1 is DFQATT, CDR2 SNEGSKA (reference sequence). Losses at the gene ends were 6 bases for V and 3 bases for J; bases not matched to a gene: 10.